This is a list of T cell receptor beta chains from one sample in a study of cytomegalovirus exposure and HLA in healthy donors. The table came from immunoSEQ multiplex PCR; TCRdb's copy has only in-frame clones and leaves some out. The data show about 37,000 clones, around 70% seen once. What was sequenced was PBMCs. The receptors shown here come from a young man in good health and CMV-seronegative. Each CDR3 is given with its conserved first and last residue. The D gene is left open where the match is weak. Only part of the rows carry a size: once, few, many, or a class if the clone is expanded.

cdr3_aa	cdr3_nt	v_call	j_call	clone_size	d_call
CASSGLAGNEQFF	TGTGCCAGCAGTGGGCTAGCGGGAAATGAGCAGTTCTTC	TRBV2	TRBJ2-1	-	TRBD2
CASTERTVGQPQHF	TGTGCCAGCACCGAGCGAACTGTCGGTCAGCCCCAGCATTTT	TRBV2	TRBJ1-5	-	-
CASSLLPDINTEAFF	TGCGCCAGCAGCTTGTTGCCTGACATTAACACTGAAGCTTTCTTT	TRBV5-1	TRBJ1-1	-	-
CASSPKAIYWDRDDYGYTF	TGTGCCAGCTCACCAAAGGCGATTTACTGGGACAGGGATGACTATGGCTACACCTTC	TRBV18	TRBJ1-2	-	TRBD1
CASRLAGANTGELFF	TGTGCCAGCCGACTAGCGGGAGCGAACACCGGGGAGCTGTTTTTT	TRBV27	TRBJ2-2	-	TRBD2
CSVVLAGEIVYCEQFF	TGCAGCGTTGTGCTAGCGGGAGAGATTGTCTACTGTGAGCAGTTCTTC	TRBV29-1	TRBJ2-1	-	TRBD2
CVSSQEWANSYEQYF	TGTGTCAGCAGCCAAGAATGGGCCAACTCCTACGAGCAGTACTTC	TRBV4-2	TRBJ2-7	-	-
CASSAGTGAYEQYF	TGTGCCAGCAGTGCCGGGACAGGGGCCTACGAGCAGTACTTC	TRBV6-1	TRBJ2-7	few	TRBD1
CASSQGLAGGETQYF	TGCGCCAGCAGCCAGGGACTAGCGGGGGGGGAGACCCAGTACTTC	TRBV4-1	TRBJ2-5	-	TRBD2
CASKWGSGGRANEQFF	TGCGCCAGCAAGTGGGGGTCCGGCGGGAGGGCCAATGAGCAGTTCTTC	TRBV5-1	TRBJ2-1	-	TRBD2
CASSLAVGQGTNYGYTF	TGTGCCAGCAGCTTAGCAGTAGGACAGGGGACTAACTATGGCTACACCTTC	TRBV7-9	TRBJ1-2	-	TRBD1
CASSYGLAGSTDTQYF	TGTGCCAGCAGTTACGGCCTAGCGGGGAGCACAGATACGCAGTATTTT	TRBV6-6	TRBJ2-3	-	TRBD2
CASSSQGRNSGNTIYF	TGCGCCAGCAGCTCACAGGGTCGAAACTCTGGAAACACCATATATTTT	TRBV5-1	TRBJ1-3	few	-
CASRGGQMNTEAFF	TGCGCCAGCAGGGGGGGACAGATGAACACTGAAGCTTTCTTT	TRBV5-1	TRBJ1-1	-	TRBD1
CASSSPGQGNEKLFF	TGCGCCAGCAGCTCACCGGGACAGGGTAATGAAAAACTGTTTTTT	TRBV5-1	TRBJ1-4	-	TRBD1
CASSIQAGGRYEQYF	TGTGCCAGTAGTATACAAGCGGGGGGCCGCTACGAGCAGTACTTC	TRBV19	TRBJ2-7	-	TRBD2
CASSTRPRQRQETQYF	TGTGCCAGTAGTACTCGACCCCGACAGCGCCAAGAGACCCAGTACTTC	TRBV19	TRBJ2-5	once	-
CASSYGQGLNSPLHF	TGTGCCAGCAGTTACGGACAGGGGCTCAATTCACCCCTCCACTTT	TRBV6-5	TRBJ1-6	-	TRBD1
CASSEGDRTYEQYF	TGTGCCAGCAGTGAGGGGGACAGGACCTACGAGCAGTACTTC	TRBV25-1	TRBJ2-7	few	TRBD1
CASRTGTGLFQPQHF	TGTGCCAGCAGAACCGGGACAGGGCTGTTTCAGCCCCAGCATTTT	TRBV6-6	TRBJ1-5	-	TRBD1
CASSATGGGNGYTF	TGTGCCAGCAGCGCGACAGGAGGTGGGAATGGCTACACCTTC	TRBV7-8	TRBJ1-2	-	-
CASSPFSTGELFF	TGTGCCAGCAGCCCTTTCTCCACCGGGGAGCTGTTTTTT	TRBV7-3	TRBJ2-2	-	-